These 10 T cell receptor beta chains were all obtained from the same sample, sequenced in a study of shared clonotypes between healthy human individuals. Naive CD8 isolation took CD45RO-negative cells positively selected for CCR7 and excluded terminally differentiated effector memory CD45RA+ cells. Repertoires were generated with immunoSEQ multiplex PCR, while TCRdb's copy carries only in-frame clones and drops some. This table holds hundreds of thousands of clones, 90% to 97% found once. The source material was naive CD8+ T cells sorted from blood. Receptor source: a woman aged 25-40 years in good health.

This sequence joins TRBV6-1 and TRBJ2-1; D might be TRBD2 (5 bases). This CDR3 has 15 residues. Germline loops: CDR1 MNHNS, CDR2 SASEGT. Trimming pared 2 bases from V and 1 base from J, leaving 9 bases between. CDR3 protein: CASSELDSSYNEQFF. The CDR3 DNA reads TGTGCCAGCAGTGAACTGGACTCATCCTACAATGAGCAGTTCTTC.

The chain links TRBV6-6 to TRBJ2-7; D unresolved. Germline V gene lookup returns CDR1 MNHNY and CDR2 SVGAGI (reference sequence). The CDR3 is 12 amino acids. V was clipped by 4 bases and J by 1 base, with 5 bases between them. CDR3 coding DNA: TGTGCCAGCAGTTGGGAATCCTACGAGCAGTACTTC. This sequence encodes CASSWESYEQYF.

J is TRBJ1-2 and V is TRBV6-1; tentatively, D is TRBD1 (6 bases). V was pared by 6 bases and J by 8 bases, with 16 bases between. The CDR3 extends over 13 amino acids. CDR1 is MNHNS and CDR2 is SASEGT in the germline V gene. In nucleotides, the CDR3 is TGTGCCAGCAGCGATCAGGGGCTCGACGGCTACACCTTC. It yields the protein CASSDQGLDGYTF.

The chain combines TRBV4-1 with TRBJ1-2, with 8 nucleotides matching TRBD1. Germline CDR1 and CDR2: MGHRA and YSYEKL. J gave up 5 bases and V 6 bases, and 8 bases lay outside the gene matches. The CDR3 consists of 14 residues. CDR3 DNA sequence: TGCGCCAGCAGTGCGGACAGGGTAGGGTATGGCTACACCTTC. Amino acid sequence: CASSADRVGYGYTF.

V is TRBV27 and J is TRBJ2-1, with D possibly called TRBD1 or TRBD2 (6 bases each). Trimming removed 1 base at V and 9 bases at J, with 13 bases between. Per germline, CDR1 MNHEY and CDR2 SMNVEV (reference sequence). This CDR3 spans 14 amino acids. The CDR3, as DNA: TGTGCCAGCAGTTTATTTTCCGGGGGCGGTGAGCAGTTCTTC. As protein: CASSLFSGGGEQFF.

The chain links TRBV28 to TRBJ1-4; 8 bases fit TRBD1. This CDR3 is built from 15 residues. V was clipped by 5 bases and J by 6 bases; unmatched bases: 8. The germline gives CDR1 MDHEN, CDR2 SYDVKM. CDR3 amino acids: CASSDTGGWDEKLFF. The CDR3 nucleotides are TGTGCCAGCAGTGACACAGGGGGGTGGGATGAAAAACTGTTTTTT.

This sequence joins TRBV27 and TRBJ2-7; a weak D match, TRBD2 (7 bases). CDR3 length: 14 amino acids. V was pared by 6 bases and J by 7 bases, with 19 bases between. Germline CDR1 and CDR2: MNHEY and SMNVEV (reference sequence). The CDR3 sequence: CASSLRGGVREQYF. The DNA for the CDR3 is TGTGCCAGCAGCCTTAGAGGGGGGGTTCGGGAGCAGTACTTC.

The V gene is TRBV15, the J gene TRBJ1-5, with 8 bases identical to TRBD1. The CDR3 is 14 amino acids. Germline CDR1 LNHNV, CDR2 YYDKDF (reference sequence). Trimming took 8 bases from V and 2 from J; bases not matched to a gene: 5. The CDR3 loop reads CATREGQGNQPQHF. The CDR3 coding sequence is TGTGCCACCCGGGAGGGACAGGGCAATCAGCCCCAGCATTTT.

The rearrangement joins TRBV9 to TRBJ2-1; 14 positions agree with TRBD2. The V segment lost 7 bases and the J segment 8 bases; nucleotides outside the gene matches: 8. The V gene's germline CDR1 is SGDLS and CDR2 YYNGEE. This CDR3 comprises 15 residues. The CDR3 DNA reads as TGTGCCAGCTCGACTAGCGGGAGGGCGGGGGATGAGCAGTTCTTC. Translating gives CASSTSGRAGDEQFF.

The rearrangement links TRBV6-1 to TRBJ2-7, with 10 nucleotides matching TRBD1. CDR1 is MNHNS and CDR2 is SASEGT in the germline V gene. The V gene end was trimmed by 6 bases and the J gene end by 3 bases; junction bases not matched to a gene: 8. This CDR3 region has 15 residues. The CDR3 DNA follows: TGTGCCAGCAGCAACCGGGACAGGGGCAGCTACGAGCAGTACTTC. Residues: CASSNRDRGSYEQYF.